Each of the 25 T cell receptor beta chains below was sequenced from the same sample in a study of chemoradiotherapy in HPV16-positive cancers (dated by TCRdb to between 2020 and 2023). The library was generated by the immunoSEQ multiplex PCR assay. TCRdb holds this immuneACCESS table with in-frame rearrangements only. Some clones are missing; in checked studies, unresolved V genes explain under half, and the rest has no known cause. The sample yields approximately 12,000 clones; around 75% were counted once. The top ten hold under 7.5% of the sample. The sample was collected from a patient who underwent chemoradiotherapy. The receptors were sampled from a human donor with HPV-associated anogenital cancer.

The chain combines TRBV15 with TRBJ2-7; 7 positions match TRBD2. With V trimmed by 5 bases and J by 3 bases, 10 bases remained unmatched. Germline V gene data show CDR1 as LNHNV and CDR2 as YYDKDF (reference sequence). This CDR3 comprises 15 residues. The CDR3 region is CATSGERDGFYEQYF. DNA of the CDR3: TGTGCCACCAGCGGCGAGCGGGACGGGTTCTACGAGCAGTACTTC.

This clone was picked up a small number of times. The chain has TRBV4-2 and TRBJ2-6, with TRBD2 matching 7 bases. The germline V gene has CDR1 LGHNA and CDR2 YNFKEQ. The CDR3 consists of 17 residues. J gave up 0 bases and V 1 base, and 3 bases lay outside the gene matches. The CDR3 DNA reads TGTGCCAGCAGCCAAGGGGGGGGGAGCTCTGGGGCCAACGTCCTGACTTTC. Translation gives CASSQGGGSSGANVLTF.

This clone was observed a few times. The V gene is TRBV10-3, the J gene TRBJ2-2; weak D call: TRBD2 (6 bases). Germline CDR1 reads ENHRY; CDR2 reads SYGVKD. V lost 3 bases to trimming and J lost 3 bases, with 8 bases between them. This CDR3 is built from 14 residues. The CDR3 sequence is CAISDGSDTGELFF. Written as DNA, the CDR3 is TGTGCCATCAGTGACGGGAGCGACACCGGGGAGCTGTTTTTT.

J is TRBJ1-2 and V is TRBV28, with D hard to call. Between the trimmed V and J ends, which lost 3 bases and 0 bases, there was a span of 5 bases. The CDR3 contains 13 residues. The germline V gene encodes CDR1 MDHEN and CDR2 SYDVKM. Here the CDR3 reads CASSFSANYGYTF. CDR3 DNA: TGTGCCAGCAGTTTTTCAGCTAACTATGGCTACACCTTC.

The chain recombines TRBV4-1 with TRBJ1-4; tentatively, D is TRBD1 (5 bases). The CDR3 is 14 amino acids. Germline V gene data show CDR1 as MGHRA and CDR2 as YSYEKL. Trimming left V 2 bases short and J 8 bases short, with 12 bases between. CDR3 amino acids: CASSQTGDAEKLFF. The CDR3 DNA reads TGCGCCAGCAGCCAAACCGGGGACGCGGAAAAACTGTTTTTT.

The chain uses TRBV19 and TRBJ2-1, with 11 bases matching TRBD2. Trimming at V came to 6 bases and at J to 4 bases, leaving 5 bases not matched to a gene. CDR1 is LNHDA, CDR2 SQIVND, per germline (reference sequence). CDR3 size: 15 residues. Written as DNA, the CDR3 is TGTGCCAGTAGCCAGACTAGCGGGATTTACAATGAGCAGTTCTTC. As protein: CASSQTSGIYNEQFF.

V is TRBV4-3 and J is TRBJ1-2, with 10 bases identical to TRBD1. The germline CDR1 and CDR2 sequences are LGHNA and YSLEER. This CDR3 comprises 15 residues. V was pared by 1 base and J by 7 bases, with 6 bases of the junction left unmatched. CDR3 region: CASSQGGQGWGGYTF. The CDR3 coding sequence is TGCGCCAGCAGCCAAGGGGGACAGGGGTGGGGTGGCTACACCTTC.

The chain is built from TRBV9 and TRBJ2-7; the match to TRBD1 covers 11 bases. The CDR3 runs to 14 residues. With V trimmed by 2 bases and J by 6 bases, 4 bases remained unmatched. CDR1 and CDR2 (germline): SGDLS, YYNGEE. Here the CDR3 reads CASSVKGTGGEQYF. In nucleotides, the CDR3 is TGTGCCAGCAGCGTTAAAGGGACAGGGGGCGAGCAGTACTTC.

CDR3 nucleotide sequence: TGTGCCAGCAGTTTAGGTCGGGGGGTCGGGTATGGCTACACCTTC. Translating it yields CASSLGRGVGYGYTF. The rearrangement uses TRBV28 and TRBJ1-2; TRBD1 might be the D (5 bases). The CDR3 extends over 15 amino acids. V was shortened by 2 bases and J by 5 bases, with 15 bases between the two germline ends. Germline-derived CDR1 and CDR2 are MDHEN and SYDVKM.

This clone was picked up a small number of times. The chain is built from TRBV18 and TRBJ2-1; D is possibly TRBD2 (5 bases). The germline V and J ends were trimmed by 2 bases and 1 base, with 21 bases remaining between them. The length of the CDR3 is 19 residues. The germline V gene encodes CDR1 KGHSH and CDR2 LQKENI. The CDR3 here is CASSPSRRMRGPSYNEQFF. The CDR3 DNA follows: TGTGCCAGCTCACCATCTAGGCGAATGCGCGGGCCATCCTACAATGAGCAGTTCTTC.

This clone appeared a few times. At one boundary the junction diverges from the germline segment, which might be a read error. The V and J genes are TRBV7-7 and TRBJ1-1; D is ambiguous. Germline values: CDR1 SSHAT, CDR2 FNYEAQ (reference sequence). This CDR3 contains 13 residues. Here the CDR3 DNA reads TGTGCTAGCAGCTCCACCCTCAACACTGAAGCTTTCTTT. Translation: CASSSTLNTEAFF.

The gene calls are TRBV9 and TRBJ2-7, with D unresolved. The germline CDR1 and CDR2 sequences are SGDLS and YYNGEE. This CDR3 has 15 amino acids. The V gene lost 0 bases and the J gene lost 0 bases, with 10 bases spanning the gap. The CDR3, as DNA: TGTGCCAGCAGCGTAGGTTCGACAAGCTCCTACGAGCAGTACTTC. This gives the protein CASSVGSTSSYEQYF.

The chain joins TRBV6-5 to TRBJ2-2; possible D gene TRBD1, 6 bases. The CDR3 consists of 14 residues. Per germline, CDR1 MNHEY and CDR2 SVGAGI. V was shortened by 6 bases and J by 3 bases, with 11 bases between the two germline ends. This CDR3 is CASRQGPDTGELFF. In DNA form, the CDR3 reads TGTGCCAGCAGGCAGGGGCCAGACACCGGGGAGCTGTTTTTT.

The chain joins TRBV19 to TRBJ1-5, with 9 bases matching TRBD1. The germline gives CDR1 LNHDA, CDR2 SQIVND (reference sequence). Trimming removed 10 bases from V and 7 bases from J; junction bases left unmatched: 5. The CDR3 totals 12 residues. The CDR3 DNA reads as TGTGCCACCCGACAGGGGGTGCAGCCCCAGCATTTT. This sequence encodes CATRQGVQPQHF.

The chain uses TRBV7-9 and TRBJ1-5; D possibly corresponds to TRBD1 (6 bases). Trimming removed 0 bases at V and 4 bases at J, with 7 bases between. CDR3 length equals 14 residues. Germline CDR1 is SEHNR and CDR2 is FQNEAQ (reference sequence). The CDR3 sequence is CASSLAGGNQPQHF. CDR3 nucleotide sequence: TGTGCCAGCAGCTTAGCAGGGGGGAATCAGCCCCAGCATTTT.

This clone was picked up a small number of times. V is TRBV10-3 and J is TRBJ1-2; 8 bases line up with TRBD1. Trimming removed 0 bases from V and 5 bases from J; junction bases left unmatched: 11. The CDR3 runs to 17 residues. Germline CDR1 is ENHRY and CDR2 is SYGVKD. The CDR3 reads CAISESTLGTGSYGYTF. The CDR3 coding sequence is TGTGCCATCAGTGAGTCGACTCTGGGGACAGGATCATATGGCTACACCTTC.

The rearrangement uses TRBV11-2 and TRBJ2-1, with 8 nucleotides matching TRBD2. The germline V gene has CDR1 SGHAT and CDR2 FQNNGV. This CDR3 is built from 15 residues. V lost 5 bases and J lost 1; bases outside the gene matches: 4. In DNA, the CDR3 is TGTGCCAGCAGCCGTAGCGGGGCTTCCTACAATGAGCAGTTCTTC. Amino acids: CASSRSGASYNEQFF.

The V call is TRBV21-1, the J call TRBJ2-1; TRBD1 is the table's D call, not checked against the DNA. TRBV21-1 is flagged as a pseudogene. The CDR3 length is 15 residues. The CDR3 region has the DNA TGTGCCAGCAACCGTCCGGGACAGGGGTACAATGAGCAGTTCTTC. Translation gives CASNRPGQGYNEQFF.

The rearrangement uses TRBV4-3 and TRBJ1-3, with D possibly TRBD1 on 5 matching bases. This CDR3 is 18 amino acids long. Germline V CDR1 and CDR2: LGHNA, YSLEER. V was cut by 0 bases and J by 3 bases, with 18 bases left in between. CDR3 loop: CASSQDLPGRSNGNTIYF. CDR3 nucleotides: TGCGCCAGCAGCCAAGATCTGCCAGGGCGGTCGAATGGAAACACCATATATTTT.

A few counts support this clone. The CDR3 spells CASSIGGQFTDTQYF. The CDR3 DNA is TGTGCCAGTAGTATAGGGGGACAGTTCACAGATACGCAGTATTTT. The gene calls are TRBV19 and TRBJ2-3; 7 nucleotides line up with TRBD1. V was clipped by 1 base and J by 2 bases; unmatched bases: 3. CDR3 length equals 15 residues. Looked up from germline, CDR1 is LNHDA and CDR2 is SQIVND (reference sequence).

The gene calls are TRBV27 and TRBJ2-3; the match to TRBD2 covers 8 bases. The germline CDR1 and CDR2 sequences are MNHEY and SMNVEV (reference sequence). The junction had 8 bases not matched to a gene; V was cut back by 0 bases and J by 6 bases. The CDR3 loop spans 16 amino acids. The CDR3 loop reads CASSLSPGGGGDTQYF. DNA of the CDR3: TGTGCCAGCAGTTTATCCCCCGGCGGCGGGGGGGATACGCAGTATTTT.

The chain links TRBV5-5 to TRBJ1-3; D remains ambiguous. The CDR3 has 14 amino acids. CDR1 SGHKS and CDR2 YYEKEE come from the germline V gene (reference sequence). With 0 bases removed from V and 0 bases from J, the gap between germline ends came to 4 bases. CDR3 region: CASSLDISGNTIYF. CDR3 coding DNA: TGTGCCAGCAGCTTGGACATCTCTGGAAACACCATATATTTT.

The V gene is TRBV4-2, the J gene TRBJ2-5; TRBD2 matches at 11 bases. The CDR3 runs 15 residues. Germline V gene sequence: CDR1 LGHNA, CDR2 YNFKEQ. V was clipped by 4 bases and J by 3 bases; unmatched bases: 4. CDR3: CASSRKLAGEETQYF. CDR3 DNA: TGTGCCAGCAGCCGGAAACTAGCGGGAGAAGAGACCCAGTACTTC.

This chain connects TRBV4-3 to TRBJ1-1, with a tentative D call TRBD1 (5 bases). The CDR3 sequence is 15 residues long. The V end was cut by 6 bases, the J end by 1 base, with 15 bases between. CDR1 is LGHNA and CDR2 is YSLEER in the germline V gene. The CDR3 DNA follows: TGCGCCAGCAGGACATCCCTAAGGGGGAACACTGAAGCTTTCTTT. Translated, it gives CASRTSLRGNTEAFF.

V is TRBV5-1 and J is TRBJ2-5, with D possibly TRBD1 on 6 matching bases. Deletions cut 5 bases from V and 3 bases from J, with 11 bases between. In germline, CDR1 is SGHRS, CDR2 YFSETQ. The CDR3 sequence is 13 residues long. The CDR3 reads CASRSTGKETQYF. The CDR3 DNA sequence: TGCGCCAGCAGATCGACAGGAAAAGAGACCCAGTACTTC. Looking up the rest from reference TRBV5-1 and TRBJ2-5 gives the full variable domain: KAGVTQTPRYLIKTRGQQVTLSCSPISGHRSVSWYQQTPGQGLQFLFEYFSETQRNKGNFPGRFSGRQFSNSRSEMNVSTLELGDSALYLCASRSTGKETQYFGPGTRLLVL.